This T cell receptor (beta chain) was found in a study of blood T cell repertoires in COVID-19. For the study at large: PBMCs, B-cell-depleted T cells, or T cells provided the cDNA or gDNA that made up the material.

The germline V and J ends were trimmed by 5 bases and 5 bases, with 12 bases remaining between them. This CDR3 has 13 residues. Authors' methods: Nucleated cell number was recorded as an estimate derived from reference gene primer amplification. Using immunoSEQ multiplex PCR, the repertoire was profiled, and TCRdb retains in-frame clones only, with some absent. The V and J calls and clone size come from that table; D and trimming were worked out from the DNA. Counted here are 87,000 or so clones, around 87% occurring once; the ten biggest clones make up approximately 8%. This receptor was taken from a human donor with acute or convalescent COVID-19. The donor label of this sample is uncertain. The chain couples TRBV12-3 or TRBV12-4 to TRBJ1-1, with D possibly matching TRBD1 (6 bases). Sequenced material: peripheral blood. The CDR3 region has the DNA TGTGCCAGCAGTCTACAGGGACAAACTGAAGCTTTCTTT. Translating it yields CASSLQGQTEAFF.